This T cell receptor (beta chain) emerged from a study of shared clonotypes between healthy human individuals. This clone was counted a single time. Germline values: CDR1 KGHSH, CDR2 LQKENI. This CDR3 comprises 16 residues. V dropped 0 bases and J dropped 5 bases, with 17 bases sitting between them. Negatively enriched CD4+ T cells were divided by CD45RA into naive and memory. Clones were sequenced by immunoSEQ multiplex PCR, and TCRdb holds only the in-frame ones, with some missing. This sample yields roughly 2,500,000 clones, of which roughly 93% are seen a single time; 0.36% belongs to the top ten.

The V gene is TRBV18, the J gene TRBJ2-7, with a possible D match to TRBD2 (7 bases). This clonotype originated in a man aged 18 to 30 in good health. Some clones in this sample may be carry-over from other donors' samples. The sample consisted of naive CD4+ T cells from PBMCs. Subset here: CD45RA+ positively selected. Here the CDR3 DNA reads TGTGCCAGCTCACCACCAGGGGGGGGGCAGTCAAACGAGCAGTACTTC. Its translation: CASSPPGGGQSNEQYF.